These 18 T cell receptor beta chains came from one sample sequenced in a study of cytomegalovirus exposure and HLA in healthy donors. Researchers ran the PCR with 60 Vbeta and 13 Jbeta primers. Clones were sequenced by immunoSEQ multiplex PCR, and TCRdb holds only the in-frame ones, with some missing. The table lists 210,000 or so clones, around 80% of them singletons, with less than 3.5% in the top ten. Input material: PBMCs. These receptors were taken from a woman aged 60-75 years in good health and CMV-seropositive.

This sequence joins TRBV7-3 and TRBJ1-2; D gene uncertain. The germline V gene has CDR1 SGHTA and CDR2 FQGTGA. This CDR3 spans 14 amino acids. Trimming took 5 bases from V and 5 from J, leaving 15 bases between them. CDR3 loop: CASSARVGSYGYTF. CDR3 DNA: TGTGCCAGCAGCGCGAGGGTTGGGTCGTATGGCTACACCTTC.

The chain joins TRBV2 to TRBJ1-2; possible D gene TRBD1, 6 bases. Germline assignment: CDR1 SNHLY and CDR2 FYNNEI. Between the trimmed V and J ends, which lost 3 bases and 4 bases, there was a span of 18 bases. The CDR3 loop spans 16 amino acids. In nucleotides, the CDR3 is TGTGCCAGCAGTGACCCCAACAGGGCCCTAGGCTATGGCTACACCTTC. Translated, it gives CASSDPNRALGYGYTF.

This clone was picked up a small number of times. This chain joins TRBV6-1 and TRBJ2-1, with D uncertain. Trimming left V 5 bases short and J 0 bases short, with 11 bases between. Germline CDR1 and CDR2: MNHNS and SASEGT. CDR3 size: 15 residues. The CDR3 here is CASSPLRSSYNEQFF. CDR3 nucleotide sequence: TGTGCCAGCAGTCCCTTAAGGAGCTCCTACAATGAGCAGTTCTTC.

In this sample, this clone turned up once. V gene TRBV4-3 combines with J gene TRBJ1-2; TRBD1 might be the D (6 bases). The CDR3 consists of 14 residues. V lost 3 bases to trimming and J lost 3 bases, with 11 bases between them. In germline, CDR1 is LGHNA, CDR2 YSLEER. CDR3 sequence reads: CASSQGRQDYGYTF. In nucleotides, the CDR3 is TGCGCCAGCAGCCAGGGGAGACAGGACTATGGCTACACCTTC.

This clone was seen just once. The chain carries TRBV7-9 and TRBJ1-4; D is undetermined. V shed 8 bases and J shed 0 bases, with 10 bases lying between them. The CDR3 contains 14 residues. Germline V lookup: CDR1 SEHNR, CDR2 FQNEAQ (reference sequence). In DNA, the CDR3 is TGTGCCAGCTGCCCCGGTGCAACTAATGAAAAACTGTTTTTT. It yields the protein CASCPGATNEKLFF.

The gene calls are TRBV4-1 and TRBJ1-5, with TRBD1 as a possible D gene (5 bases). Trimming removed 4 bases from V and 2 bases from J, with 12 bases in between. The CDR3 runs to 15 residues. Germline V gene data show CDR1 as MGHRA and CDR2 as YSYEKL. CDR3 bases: TGCGCCAGCAGCCGTGACAGAATAGGCAATCAGCCCCAGCATTTT. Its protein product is CASSRDRIGNQPQHF.

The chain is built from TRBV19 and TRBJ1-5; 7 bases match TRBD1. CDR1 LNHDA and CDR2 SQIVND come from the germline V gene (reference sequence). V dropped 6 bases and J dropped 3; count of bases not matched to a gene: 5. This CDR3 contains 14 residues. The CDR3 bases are TGTGCCAGTAGCGACAGGGTGGCCAATCAGCCCCAGCATTTT. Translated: CASSDRVANQPQHF.

The CDR3 DNA is TGTGCCAGCAGCAAACCAATGGCAGGGCCCTACAATGAGCAGTTCTTC. The encoded protein is CASSKPMAGPYNEQFF. V and J are TRBV21-1 and TRBJ2-1; the D call of TRBD1 is as the table states it, not checked on the DNA. TRBV21-1 constitutes a pseudogene. This CDR3 spans 16 amino acids.

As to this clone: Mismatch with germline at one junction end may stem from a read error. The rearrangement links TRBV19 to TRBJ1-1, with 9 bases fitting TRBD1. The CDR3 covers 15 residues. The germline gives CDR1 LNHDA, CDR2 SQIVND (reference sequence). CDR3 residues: CASIDRQGGNAEAFF. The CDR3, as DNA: TGTGCCAGTATCGACCGACAGGGGGGGAACGCTGAAGCTTTCTTT.

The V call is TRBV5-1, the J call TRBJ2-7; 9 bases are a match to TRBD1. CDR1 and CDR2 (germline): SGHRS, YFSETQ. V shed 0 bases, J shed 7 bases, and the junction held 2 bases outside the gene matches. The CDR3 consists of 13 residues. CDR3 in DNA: TGCGCCAGCAGCTTGGTTGGGACAGGGGAGCAGTACTTC. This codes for CASSLVGTGEQYF. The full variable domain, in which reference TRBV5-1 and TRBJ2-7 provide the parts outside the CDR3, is KAGVTQTPRYLIKTRGQQVTLSCSPISGHRSVSWYQQTPGQGLQFLFEYFSETQRNKGNFPGRFSGRQFSNSRSEMNVSTLELGDSALYLCASSLVGTGEQYFGPGTRLTVT.

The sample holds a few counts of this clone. The CDR3 loop is CASSIGGRDQPQHF. In DNA, the CDR3 is TGTGCCAGTAGTATAGGGGGCCGTGATCAGCCCCAGCATTTT. The chain couples TRBV19 to TRBJ1-5, with a tentative D call TRBD1 (5 bases). V gave up 1 base and J gave up 5 bases, with 9 bases separating them. The CDR3 spans 14 residues. Germline-derived CDR1 and CDR2 are LNHDA and SQIVND (reference sequence).

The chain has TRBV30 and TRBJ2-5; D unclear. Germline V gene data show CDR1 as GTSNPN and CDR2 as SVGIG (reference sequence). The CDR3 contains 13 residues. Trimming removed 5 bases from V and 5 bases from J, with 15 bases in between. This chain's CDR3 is CAWAPVSVETQYF. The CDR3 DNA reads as TGTGCCTGGGCCCCCGTGAGCGTGGAGACCCAGTACTTC.

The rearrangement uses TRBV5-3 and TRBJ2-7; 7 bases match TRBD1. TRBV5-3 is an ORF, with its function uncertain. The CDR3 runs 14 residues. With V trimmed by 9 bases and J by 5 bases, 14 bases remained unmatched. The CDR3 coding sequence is TGTGCCAACCACCTTGACAGGGTGGTCCACGAGCAGTACTTC. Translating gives CANHLDRVVHEQYF.

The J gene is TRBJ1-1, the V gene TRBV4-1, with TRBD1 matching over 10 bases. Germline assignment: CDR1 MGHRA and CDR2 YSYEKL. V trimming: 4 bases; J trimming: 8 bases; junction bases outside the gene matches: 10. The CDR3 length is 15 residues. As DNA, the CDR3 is TGCGCCAGCAGCCGCTCTGACAGGGGGCAGGTCGAAGCTTTCTTT. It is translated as CASSRSDRGQVEAFF.

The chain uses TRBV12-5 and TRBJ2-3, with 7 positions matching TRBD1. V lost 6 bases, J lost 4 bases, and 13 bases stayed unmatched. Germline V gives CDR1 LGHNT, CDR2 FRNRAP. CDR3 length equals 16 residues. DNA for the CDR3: TGTGCTAGTGGCCCCGCCGCGTACAGGGGCCCAGATACGCAGTATTTT. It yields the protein CASGPAAYRGPDTQYF.

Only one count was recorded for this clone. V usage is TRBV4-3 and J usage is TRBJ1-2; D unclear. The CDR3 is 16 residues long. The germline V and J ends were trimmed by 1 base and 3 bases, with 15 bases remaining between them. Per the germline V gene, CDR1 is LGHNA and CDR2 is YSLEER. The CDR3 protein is CASSQAAGRRDYGYTF. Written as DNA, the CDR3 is TGCGCCAGCAGCCAAGCGGCGGGGAGGAGGGACTATGGCTACACCTTC.

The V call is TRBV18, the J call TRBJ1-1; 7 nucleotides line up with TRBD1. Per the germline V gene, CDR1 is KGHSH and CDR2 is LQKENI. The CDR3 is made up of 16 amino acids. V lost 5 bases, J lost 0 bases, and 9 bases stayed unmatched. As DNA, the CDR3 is TGTGCCAGCTCATCACAGGGGCATTTGATGAACACTGAAGCTTTCTTT. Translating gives CASSSQGHLMNTEAFF.

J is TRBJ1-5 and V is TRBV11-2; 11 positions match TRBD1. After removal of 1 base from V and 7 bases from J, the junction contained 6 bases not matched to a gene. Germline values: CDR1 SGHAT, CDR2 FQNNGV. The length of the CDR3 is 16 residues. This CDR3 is CASSLGGTGGRQPQHF. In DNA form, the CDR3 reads TGTGCCAGCAGCTTAGGGGGGACAGGGGGTCGGCAGCCCCAGCATTTT.